The 5 T cell receptor beta chains presented below share a single source sample, sequenced in a study of T cell responses to AZD1222 COVID-19 vaccine. Sequencing was performed with immunoSEQ multiplex PCR; in TCRdb, only in-frame clones are kept and a portion is missing. The sample lists roughly 120,000 clones; about 91% were seen once. Specimen: peripheral blood, collected on day 0 of AZD1222 vaccination. Receptor source: an adult in good health.

The J gene is TRBJ2-5, the V gene TRBV24-1; D is possibly TRBD2 (6 bases). CDR3 size: 16 residues. The germline CDR1 and CDR2 sequences are KGHDR and SFDVKD. Trimming removed 5 bases from V and 6 bases from J, with 21 bases in between. The DNA for the CDR3 is TGTGCCACCAGTGGCTTGCAGGAGGGCGGGATGCAGACCCAGTACTTC. Translation: CATSGLQEGGMQTQYF.

The chain joins TRBV25-1 to TRBJ1-3; TRBD1 might be the D (5 bases). Trimming took 1 base from V and 1 from J, leaving 5 bases between them. The CDR3 is 14 residues long. The germline CDR1 and CDR2 sequences are MGHDK and SYGVNS. Here the CDR3 DNA reads TGTGCCAGCAGTGAATGGGGGTCTGGAAACACCATATATTTT. The encoded protein is CASSEWGSGNTIYF.

The J gene is TRBJ2-7, the V gene TRBV5-8, with unresolved D. The length of the CDR3 is 11 residues. V was pared by 4 bases and J by 4 bases, with 6 bases between. CDR1 and CDR2 from the germline V gene are SGHTS and YDEGEE. CDR3 in amino acids: CASSPRYEQYF. The CDR3, as DNA: TGTGCCAGCAGCCCGAGGTACGAGCAGTACTTC.

The chain links TRBV28 to TRBJ1-5; D gene uncertain. Germline V gives CDR1 MDHEN, CDR2 SYDVKM. The CDR3 is 12 residues long. V lost 8 bases and J lost 2, with 7 bases in between. CDR3 protein: CASRWGNQPQHF. CDR3 DNA sequence: TGTGCCAGCCGATGGGGCAATCAGCCCCAGCATTTT.

The V and J genes are TRBV9 and TRBJ1-1; maybe TRBD1 (5 bases). The CDR3 sequence is 13 residues long. Trimming pared 0 bases from V and 6 bases from J, leaving 9 bases between. Germline-derived CDR1 and CDR2 are SGDLS and YYNGEE. CDR3 region: CASSVAPRAEAFF. The DNA of the CDR3 is TGTGCCAGCAGCGTAGCCCCCAGGGCTGAAGCTTTCTTT. Filled out from reference TRBV9 and TRBJ1-1, the complete variable domain reads DSGVTQTPKHLITATGQRVTLRCSPRSGDLSVYWYQQSLDQGLQFLIQYYNGEERAKGNILERFSAQQFPDLHSELNLSSLELGDSALYFCASSVAPRAEAFFGQGTRLTVV.